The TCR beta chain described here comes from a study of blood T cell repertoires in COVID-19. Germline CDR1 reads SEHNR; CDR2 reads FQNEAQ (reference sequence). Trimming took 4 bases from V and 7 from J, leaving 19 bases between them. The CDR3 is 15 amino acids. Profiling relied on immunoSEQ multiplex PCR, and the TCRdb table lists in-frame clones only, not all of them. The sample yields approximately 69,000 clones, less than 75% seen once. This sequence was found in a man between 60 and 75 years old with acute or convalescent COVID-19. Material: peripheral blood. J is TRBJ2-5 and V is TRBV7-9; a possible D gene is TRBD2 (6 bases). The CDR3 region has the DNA TGTGCCAGCAGCTCCTTGACCGGAGGGCCGGGGACCCAGTACTTC. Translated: CASSSLTGGPGTQYF.